The 7 T cell receptor beta chains in this list originate from one sample, sequenced in a study of sequential checkpoint blockade in melanoma. Treatment: randomized to nivolumab then ipilimumab (arm A) or the reverse (arm B). The repertoire was sequenced with immunoSEQ multiplex PCR; TCRdb's copy has only in-frame clones and lacks some. This table holds 10,000 to 15,000 clones, around 77% found once. Material: CD8+ T cells sorted from blood (inferred from file names), obtained from a patient given nivolumab and ipilimumab in sequence. The receptors shown here come from a human patient with melanoma. Some clones in this sample may be carry-over from other donors' samples.

V gene TRBV18 combines with J gene TRBJ2-1; D might be TRBD2 (5 bases). Trimming took 1 base from V and 7 from J, leaving 14 bases between them. CDR3 length: 15 amino acids. Germline V CDR1 and CDR2: KGHSH, LQKENI. The CDR3 sequence is CASSPRSAAENEQFF. The CDR3 nucleotides read TGTGCCAGCTCACCACGCTCAGCGGCTGAGAATGAGCAGTTCTTC.

The V and J genes are TRBV19 and TRBJ1-5; D remains ambiguous. CDR1 and CDR2 from the germline V gene are LNHDA and SQIVND (reference sequence). This CDR3 is 14 amino acids long. Trimming removed 8 bases at V and 4 bases at J, with 15 bases between. CDR3 protein: CASGSTVRNQPQHF. DNA for the CDR3: TGTGCCAGTGGGAGTACCGTCCGAAATCAGCCCCAGCATTTT. The variable domain in full, completed from reference TRBV19 and TRBJ1-5, reads DGGITQSPKYLFRKEGQNVTLSCEQNLNHDAMYWYRQDPGQGLRLIYYSQIVNDFQKGDIAEGYSVSREKKESFPLTVTSAQKNPTAFYLCASGSTVRNQPQHFGDGTRLSIL.

The chain uses TRBV4-1 and TRBJ2-5; tentatively, D is TRBD1 (5 bases). Trimming removed 3 bases from V and 4 bases from J, with 15 bases in between. The germline V gene has CDR1 MGHRA and CDR2 YSYEKL. The CDR3 loop spans 15 amino acids. In nucleotides, the CDR3 is TGCGCCAGCAGCCACTTGGCTTCAGGGTCAGAGACCCAGTACTTC. Translation: CASSHLASGSETQYF.

Regarding this clone: A junction end diverges from the germline sequence, so it may reflect a read error. Within the sample, other DNA sequences also encode this same CDR3. V gene TRBV27 combines with J gene TRBJ2-5; TRBD2 matches 10 bases. CDR1 and CDR2 (germline): MNHEY, SMNVEV (reference sequence). This CDR3 contains 16 residues. Written as DNA, the CDR3 is TGTGCCAGCAGTTTATATCCAGCGGGGGGGCAAGAGACCCAATACTTC. This encodes CASSLYPAGGQETQYF.

As DNA, the CDR3 is TGTGCCAGCAGCGGCTCCACACGACAGGGTGGCTATGGCTACACCTTC. It specifies CASSGSTRQGGYGYTF. The chain couples TRBV9 to TRBJ1-2; TRBD1 matches 7 bases. From germline, CDR1 is SGDLS and CDR2 YYNGEE. J was trimmed by 4 bases and V by 3 bases; bases with no gene match: 12. The CDR3 contains 16 residues.

The chain joins TRBV5-4 to TRBJ2-7; TRBD1 aligns across 7 bases. The length of the CDR3 is 14 residues. Germline CDR1 is SGHNT and CDR2 is YYREEE (reference sequence). With 4 bases clipped from V and 8 bases from J, the junction kept 12 bases outside the gene matches. Here the CDR3 reads CASSVTGTADKQYF. The CDR3 coding sequence is TGTGCCAGCAGCGTTACCGGGACAGCGGACAAGCAGTACTTC.

The chain combines TRBV9 with TRBJ2-7; 8 bases map to TRBD1. The CDR3 is 13 amino acids. The V gene end was trimmed by 4 bases and the J gene end by 6 bases; junction bases not matched to a gene: 6. Germline values: CDR1 SGDLS, CDR2 YYNGEE. The chain's CDR3 is CASSLGQGGEQYF. The CDR3 DNA follows: TGTGCCAGCAGCTTAGGACAGGGAGGCGAGCAGTACTTC. The variable domain in full, with the rest retrieved from reference TRBV9 and TRBJ2-7, is DSGVTQTPKHLITATGQRVTLRCSPRSGDLSVYWYQQSLDQGLQFLIQYYNGEERAKGNILERFSAQQFPDLHSELNLSSLELGDSALYFCASSLGQGGEQYFGPGTRLTVT.